These T cell receptor beta chains were read from a single sample in a study of T-cell reconstitution after alpha-beta-depleted transplantation in children. TCRdb fed the PCR reads into MiXCR, producing one record per CDR3 protein. The sample yields fewer than 700,000 distinct CDR3 sequences, roughly 24% seen once. The material sequenced was PBMCs, mostly from graft donor cells, taken 360 days after TCRalphabeta/CD19-depleted stem cell transplant. Receptors originate from a boy in the first two years of life who had a stem cell transplant for acute myeloid leukemia, so the T cells may come from the graft donor. The conserved cysteine and the conserved F or W are not part of the CDR3 here. Fields, in order: V gene, J gene, CDR3 protein.

V gene: TRBV6-5; J gene: TRBJ1-2; CDR3 protein: ASSEDRRGYT
V gene: TRBV7-9; J gene: TRBJ1-1; CDR3 protein: ASSLPGREEAF
V gene: TRBV27; J gene: TRBJ2-1; CDR3 protein: ASSLRLAGDYPSSYNEQF
V gene: TRBV5-5; J gene: TRBJ1-4; CDR3 protein: ASSLWTRTNEKLF
V gene: TRBV11-2; J gene: TRBJ1-2; CDR3 protein: ASSFTGIGYGYT
V gene: TRBV24-1; J gene: TRBJ2-7; CDR3 protein: ATSDRTGGRDEQY
V gene: TRBV5-1; J gene: TRBJ2-1; CDR3 protein: ASSWQGEGRYNEQF
V gene: TRBV6-2/TRBV6-3; J gene: TRBJ2-5; CDR3 protein: ASSYSHQTQY
V gene: TRBV5-6; J gene: TRBJ2-2; CDR3 protein: ASSREGRNTGELF
V gene: TRBV7-2; J gene: TRBJ2-7; CDR3 protein: ASTMGY
V gene: TRBV11-2; J gene: TRBJ2-1; CDR3 protein: ASSKGLAGGQVYNEQF
V gene: TRBV3-1; J gene: TRBJ2-3; CDR3 protein: ASSQDGLADTDTQY
V gene: TRBV28; J gene: TRBJ1-5; CDR3 protein: ASRRRQGHQPQH
V gene: TRBV12-3/TRBV12-4; J gene: TRBJ1-2; CDR3 protein: ASSRRGLHGYT
V gene: TRBV20-1; J gene: TRBJ2-1; CDR3 protein: SATQGTSGGYEQF
V gene: TRBV20-1; J gene: TRBJ2-7; CDR3 protein: SARDRDRGVYEQY
V gene: TRBV14; J gene: TRBJ2-5; CDR3 protein: ASSQNRGRQETQY
V gene: TRBV7-2; J gene: TRBJ1-6; CDR3 protein: ASSLDMEVGPLH
V gene: TRBV20-1; J gene: TRBJ2-6; CDR3 protein: SASVVGANVLT
V gene: TRBV10-3; J gene: TRBJ2-1; CDR3 protein: AISGVRLAYEQF
V gene: TRBV6-1; J gene: TRBJ2-5; CDR3 protein: ASYALAGKGIRETQY
V gene: TRBV12-3/TRBV12-4; J gene: TRBJ1-2; CDR3 protein: ASSSSFGAYGYT
V gene: TRBV7-8; J gene: TRBJ2-3; CDR3 protein: ASSTEGGKVNTQY
V gene: TRBV6-2/TRBV6-3; J gene: TRBJ1-5; CDR3 protein: AGMRAYGQPQH
V gene: TRBV20-1; J gene: TRBJ2-3; CDR3 protein: SARTTAYLDTQY
V gene: TRBV12-3/TRBV12-4; J gene: TRBJ2-3; CDR3 protein: ASSPISGGYDTQY
V gene: TRBV29-1; J gene: TRBJ2-1; CDR3 protein: SVGPSSYNEQF
V gene: TRBV7-9; J gene: TRBJ1-6; CDR3 protein: ASSYTGTVNSPLH
V gene: TRBV29-1; J gene: TRBJ2-7; CDR3 protein: SVVTGDTYEQY
V gene: TRBV28; J gene: TRBJ2-3; CDR3 protein: ASSSSGPPLTDTQY
V gene: TRBV29-1; J gene: TRBJ1-2; CDR3 protein: SVEPGQGSGYT
V gene: TRBV29-1; J gene: TRBJ1-3; CDR3 protein: SVETQSSGNTIY
V gene: TRBV29-1; J gene: TRBJ2-7; CDR3 protein: SVLDKSYEQY
V gene: TRBV5-1; J gene: TRBJ1-2; CDR3 protein: ASADGFRFWGYGYT
V gene: TRBV29-1; J gene: TRBJ2-1; CDR3 protein: SANRNEQF
V gene: TRBV9; J gene: TRBJ2-2; CDR3 protein: ASSAGLAGDTGELF
V gene: TRBV10-3; J gene: TRBJ2-5; CDR3 protein: AISEAPGRTQY
V gene: TRBV7-9; J gene: TRBJ2-1; CDR3 protein: ASSLAGAGAYNEQF
V gene: TRBV12-3/TRBV12-4; J gene: TRBJ2-1; CDR3 protein: ASSPGVGGGYNEQF
V gene: TRBV28; J gene: TRBJ1-2; CDR3 protein: ASSLWGSRGGYT
V gene: TRBV7-2; J gene: TRBJ1-6; CDR3 protein: ASSLGVPSQGHSPLH
V gene: TRBV20-1; J gene: TRBJ2-3; CDR3 protein: SARAVPSTDTQY
V gene: TRBV15; J gene: TRBJ2-5; CDR3 protein: ATSRWEGETQY
V gene: TRBV18; J gene: TRBJ2-3; CDR3 protein: ASRAAGGGDTQY
V gene: TRBV12-3/TRBV12-4; J gene: TRBJ2-7; CDR3 protein: ASSSAGASYEQY
V gene: TRBV15; J gene: TRBJ1-5; CDR3 protein: ATDRAGRGQPQH